This TCR beta chain was recorded in a study of control samples from healthy donors and cancer patients. Method: immunoSEQ multiplex PCR; TCRdb's copy keeps in-frame clones and lacks some. The sample includes 80,000 to 100,000 clones, 88% of them seen just once. V lost 1 base and J 5 bases, leaving 19 bases between the germline ends. The CDR3 is made up of 17 amino acids. Per germline, CDR1 SGHNT and CDR2 YYREEE (reference sequence). The sequence derives from a young man in good health. Sequenced material: blood. The chain combines TRBV5-4 with TRBJ2-1; D might be TRBD2 (6 bases). The CDR3 here is CASSLWSGGTSHNEQFF. The CDR3 bases are TGTGCCAGCAGCTTGTGGAGTGGAGGGACCAGTCACAATGAGCAGTTCTTC.